This TCR beta chain is from a study of identical twins (dated by TCRdb to about 2016). About the study as a whole: To test whether fetal clonotypes persist, this study deep-sequenced TCR alpha and beta repertoires from monozygotic twins, from unrelated adults of various ages, and from cord blood. To rule out contamination, replicate twin experiments were performed at different times with different library preparation protocols. General findings and caveats noted by the study authors: Zero-insertion analyses could be partly confounded by invariant T cells such as MAIT and iNKT, although diverse VJ usage argued against such confounding for most clonotypes. Fewer insertions were carried by abundant cord blood beta clonotypes; a weaker similar trend was observed in young adult naive repertoires, while no such trend was observed in memory repertoires. Because the same donors could not be followed over many years, the conclusions relied on cross-sectional statistical analysis. In beta out-of-frame sequences, excess twin sharing was weaker, because having fewer shared sequences lowered the signal-to-noise ratio. In monozygotic twins, recombination models systematically underestimated out-of-frame TCR alpha sharing, but the models matched the sharing seen between unrelated individuals. Compared with coincidental sharing between unrelated individuals, an excess of low generation-probability sequences was observed among out-of-frame TCR alpha sequences shared between twins.

As encoded in the germline V gene (reference sequence), CDR1 is LGHDT while CDR2 is YNNKEL. Including cysteine and phenylalanine, the CDR3 has 15 amino acids. The DNA shown is the 45-base CDR3, in frame from base 1. For this chain, trimming is 5 bases at the V end and 2 bases at the J end, and the number of junction bases without a gene match is 9. Every donor in the study was a healthy Caucasian. Three pairs of female monozygotic twins, all aged roughly 18 to 29 years, were included in the twin cohort. Positive isolation kits from Invitrogen were used to isolate CD4+ and CD8+ T cell populations. Concerning this clonotype itself: This clone's antigen is unknown. The input lacks base qualities; no much larger clone sits a single base away.

Libraries were prepared through 5' RACE. Instrument on record: Illumina HiSeq 2000. Template switching added a universal primer binding site, and the final cDNA carried a unique molecular identifier that allowed TCR cDNA molecules to be counted accurately. First-strand cDNA for TCR alpha and beta chains was synthesized from specific primers in the conserved constant-segment region. To control for contamination, every cDNA library carried two barcodes: a SMART-Mk sample barcode plus Illumina barcodes. Two successive PCR steps introduced TruSeq adapter sequences along with Illumina sample barcodes. The Illumina HiSeq platform was used with custom primers to sequence TCR alpha and beta cDNA libraries. The original methods were these. MiGEC was used to process raw reads and extract unique molecular identifiers, and MiXCR was used to find CDR3 positions. Recombination models were inferred per individual with the repgenHMM and IGoR tools using an EM algorithm. Shared clonotype analysis was performed with the tcR package in R, normalizing sharing by the product of cloneset sizes. Out-of-frame nonproductive sequences were analyzed to study raw recombination free of thymic and clonal selection effects. TCRdb reprocessing: public reads trimmed at Q25 with fastp, clones called with MiXCR, in-frame beta chains kept. For every CDR3 protein sequence, its rows merge into one entry that carries the most common genes and DNA. The V and J calls and clone size are TCRdb's, not the authors'. For this sample there are about 550,000 distinct CDR3 sequences; approximately 20% appear just once. The ten largest make up about 0.5% of the sample.

A further study also used this sample, focusing on yellow fever vaccine responses in identical twins. Reported in the second study: The T cell response to vaccination in identical twins was reported by the authors to appear partly convergent and partly personalized. Focusing on identical twins, the study followed the T cell clones that responded to the vaccine, and did so with precision.

The sequencing sample was made of CD4+ T cells sorted from blood. The sequence joins TRBV3-1 to TRBJ2-7, with 7 middle bases fitting TRBD2. This clonotype originated in a woman under 30 in good health. CDR3 protein: CASSGLRDYTYEQYF. The nucleotide sequence is TGTGCCAGCAGCGGATTAAGGGACTACACCTACGAGCAGTACTTC.